These 3 T cell receptor beta chains were sequenced from one sample in a study of PD-1 blockade in classical Hodgkin lymphoma (dated by TCRdb to the early 2020s). In the paper's terms, the time point label means: cycle 2 day 1 (C2D1) of nivolumab. All trial patients had relapsed after autologous stem cell transplantation, with cohorts A, B and C differing in prior brentuximab vedotin exposure. Libraries were constructed by the immunoSEQ multiplex PCR assay. Not all clones reach the TCRdb copy of this immuneACCESS table, which keeps in-frame sequences only. Checked studies attribute under half of the gap to unresolved V genes and leave the rest unexplained. The sample table contains just over 35,000 clones; only one count was recorded for around 63% of them. The ten biggest clones cover roughly an eighth of the sample. The sequences come from peripheral blood mononuclear cells (PBMCs), collected before the second cycle of nivolumab. The source of these receptors is a human donor with classical Hodgkin lymphoma.

The rearrangement uses TRBV5-1 and TRBJ2-7; 10 bases are shared with TRBD2. This CDR3 has 17 amino acids. Germline V CDR1 and CDR2: SGHRS, YFSETQ. Germline trimming cut 0 bases from V and 6 bases from J; bases unmatched to any gene: 12. This CDR3 is CASSLALAGRVGGEQYF. The CDR3 DNA reads as TGCGCCAGCAGCTTGGCACTAGCGGGGAGAGTGGGGGGCGAGCAGTACTTC.

The rearrangement uses TRBV5-1 and TRBJ1-4; 9 nucleotides line up with TRBD1. V lost 3 bases to trimming and J lost 8 bases; unmatched junction nucleotides: 5. CDR3 length: 14 amino acids. The V gene's germline CDR1 is SGHRS and CDR2 YFSETQ. CDR3 coding DNA: TGCGCCAGCAGCTGGGGGACAGGGCGAGAAAAACTGTTTTTT. It translates to CASSWGTGREKLFF.

V gene TRBV4-3 combines with J gene TRBJ2-7; D not certain. In germline, CDR1 is LGHNA, CDR2 YSLEER. Trimming removed 0 bases at V and 3 bases at J, with 18 bases between. This CDR3 is 17 amino acids long. CDR3 region: CASSQDPTRRHNYEQYF. The CDR3 nucleotides are TGCGCCAGCAGCCAAGATCCAACCAGGCGGCATAACTACGAGCAGTACTTC.